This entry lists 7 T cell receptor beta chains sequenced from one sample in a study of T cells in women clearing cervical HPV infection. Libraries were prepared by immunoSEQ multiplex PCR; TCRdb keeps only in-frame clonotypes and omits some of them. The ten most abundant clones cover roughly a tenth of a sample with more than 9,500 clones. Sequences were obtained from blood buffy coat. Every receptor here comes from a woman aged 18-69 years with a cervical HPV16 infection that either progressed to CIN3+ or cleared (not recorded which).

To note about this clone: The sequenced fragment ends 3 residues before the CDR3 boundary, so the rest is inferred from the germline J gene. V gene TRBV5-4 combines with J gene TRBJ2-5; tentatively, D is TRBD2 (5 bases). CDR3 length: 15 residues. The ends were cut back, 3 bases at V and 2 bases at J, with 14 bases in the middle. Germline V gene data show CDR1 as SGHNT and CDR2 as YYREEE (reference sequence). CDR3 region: CASSSPPAAQETQYF. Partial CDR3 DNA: TGTGCCAGCAGCTCCCCACCAGCGGCTCAAGAGACC.

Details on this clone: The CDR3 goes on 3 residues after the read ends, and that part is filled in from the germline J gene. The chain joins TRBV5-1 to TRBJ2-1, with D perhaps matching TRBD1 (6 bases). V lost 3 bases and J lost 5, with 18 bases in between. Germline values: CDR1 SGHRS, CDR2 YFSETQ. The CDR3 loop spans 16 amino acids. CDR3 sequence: CASSSLGGLSDNEQFF. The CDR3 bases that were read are TGCGCCAGCAGCTCCCTTGGGGGCCTCTCAGACAATGAG.

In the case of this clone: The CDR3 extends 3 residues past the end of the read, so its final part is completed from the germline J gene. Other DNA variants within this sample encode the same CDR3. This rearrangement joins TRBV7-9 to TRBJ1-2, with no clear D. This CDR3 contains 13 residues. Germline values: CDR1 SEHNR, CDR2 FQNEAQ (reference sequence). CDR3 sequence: CASSTRTGNGYTF. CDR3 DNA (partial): TGTGCCAGCAGCACCCGGACGGGGAACGGC.

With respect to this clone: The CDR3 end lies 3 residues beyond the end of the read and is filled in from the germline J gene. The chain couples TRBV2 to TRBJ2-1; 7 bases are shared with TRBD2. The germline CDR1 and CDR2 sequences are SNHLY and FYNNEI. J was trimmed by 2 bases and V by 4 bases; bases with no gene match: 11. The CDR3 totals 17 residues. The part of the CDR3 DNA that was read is TGTGCCAGCAGTGTTCGTGGGCGGGGGAGTACCTACAATGAG. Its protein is CASSVRGRGSTYNE. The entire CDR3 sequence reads CASSVRGRGSTYNEQFF.

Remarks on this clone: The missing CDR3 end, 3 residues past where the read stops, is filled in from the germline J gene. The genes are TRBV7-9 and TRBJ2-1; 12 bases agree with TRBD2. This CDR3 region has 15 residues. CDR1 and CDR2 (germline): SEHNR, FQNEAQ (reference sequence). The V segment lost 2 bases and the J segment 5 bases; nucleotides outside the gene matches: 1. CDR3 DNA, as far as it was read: TGTGCCAGCAGCTTATCTAGCGGGGGGGACAATGAG. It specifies CASSLSSGGDNE. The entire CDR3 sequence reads CASSLSSGGDNEQFF.

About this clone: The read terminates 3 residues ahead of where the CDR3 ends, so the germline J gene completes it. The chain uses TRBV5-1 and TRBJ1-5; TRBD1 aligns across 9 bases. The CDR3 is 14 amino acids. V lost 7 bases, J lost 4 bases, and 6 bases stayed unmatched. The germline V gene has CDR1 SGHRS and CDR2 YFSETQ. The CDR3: CASRRGTGNQPQHF. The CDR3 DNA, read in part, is TGCGCCAGCCGCCGGGGGACAGGGAATCAGCCC.

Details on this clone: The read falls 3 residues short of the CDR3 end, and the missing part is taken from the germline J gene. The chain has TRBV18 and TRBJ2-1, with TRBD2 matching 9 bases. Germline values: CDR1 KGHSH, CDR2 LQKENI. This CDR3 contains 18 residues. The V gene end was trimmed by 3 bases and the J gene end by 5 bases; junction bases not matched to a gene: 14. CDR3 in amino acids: CASSPGERGAPGHNEQFF. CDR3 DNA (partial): TGTGCCAGCTCACCTGGCGAGCGGGGGGCCCCTGGACACAATGAG. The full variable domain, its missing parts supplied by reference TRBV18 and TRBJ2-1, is NAGVMQNPRHLVRRRGQEARLRCSPMKGHSHVYWYRQLPEEGLKFMVYLQKENIIDESGMPKERFSAEFPKEGPSILRIQQVVRGDSAAYFCASSPGERGAPGHNEQFFGPGTRLTVL.